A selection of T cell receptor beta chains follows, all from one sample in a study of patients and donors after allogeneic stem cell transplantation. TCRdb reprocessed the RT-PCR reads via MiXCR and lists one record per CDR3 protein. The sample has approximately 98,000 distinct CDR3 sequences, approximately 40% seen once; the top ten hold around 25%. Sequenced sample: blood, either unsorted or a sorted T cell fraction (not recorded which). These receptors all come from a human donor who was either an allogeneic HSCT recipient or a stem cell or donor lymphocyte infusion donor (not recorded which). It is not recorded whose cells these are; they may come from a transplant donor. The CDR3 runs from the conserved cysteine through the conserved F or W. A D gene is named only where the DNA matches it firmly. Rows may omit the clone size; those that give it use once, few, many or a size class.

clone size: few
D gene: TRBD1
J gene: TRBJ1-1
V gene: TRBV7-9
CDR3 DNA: TGTGCCAGCAGCTCCATCCAGGGGGCTGAAGCTTTCTTT
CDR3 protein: CASSSIQGAEAFF

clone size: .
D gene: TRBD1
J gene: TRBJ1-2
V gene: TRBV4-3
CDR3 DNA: TGCGCCAGCAGCCAAAACGGCAGGGGGCTGTTAACCTTC
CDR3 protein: CASSQNGRGLLTF

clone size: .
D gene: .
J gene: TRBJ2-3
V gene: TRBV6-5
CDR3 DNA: TGTGCCAGCAGGGTCGCTAGCACAGATACGCAGTATTTT
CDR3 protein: CASRVASTDTQYF

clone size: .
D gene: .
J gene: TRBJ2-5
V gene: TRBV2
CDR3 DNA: TGTGCCAGCAGTGAAGCCGACCCCTACGAGACCCAGTACTTC
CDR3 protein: CASSEADPYETQYF

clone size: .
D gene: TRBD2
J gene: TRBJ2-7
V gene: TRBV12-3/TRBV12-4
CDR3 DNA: TGTGCCAGCAGAATAGCGGGAGAAGGCTCCTACGAGCAGTACTTC
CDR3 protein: CASRIAGEGSYEQYF

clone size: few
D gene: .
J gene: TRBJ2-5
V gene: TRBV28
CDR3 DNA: TGTGCCAGCAGTTTCCCAAGAATGGGATACAGAAACCAAGAGACCCAGTACTTC
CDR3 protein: CASSFPRMGYRNQETQYF

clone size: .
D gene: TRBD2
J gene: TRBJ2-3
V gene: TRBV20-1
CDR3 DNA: TGCAGTGCTAGTGTTCTAGCGGGAGTGGCAGATACGCAGTATTTT
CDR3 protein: CSASVLAGVADTQYF

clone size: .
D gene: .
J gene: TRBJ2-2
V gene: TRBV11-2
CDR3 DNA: TGTGCCAGCAGCTTAGAGAGGGCGGTAGCCGGGGAGCTGTTTTTT
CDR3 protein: CASSLERAVAGELFF

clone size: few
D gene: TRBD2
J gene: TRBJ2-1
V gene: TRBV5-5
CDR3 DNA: TGTGCCAGCAGCCGCACCGGGACTAGCAAATACAATGAGCAGTTCTTC
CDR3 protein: CASSRTGTSKYNEQFF

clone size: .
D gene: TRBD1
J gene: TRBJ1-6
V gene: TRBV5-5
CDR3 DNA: TGTGCCAGCAGACCAGACAGGGGCACTCATAATTCACCCCTCCACTTT
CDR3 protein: CASRPDRGTHNSPLHF

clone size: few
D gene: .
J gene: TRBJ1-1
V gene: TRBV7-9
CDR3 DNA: TGTGCCAGCAGCCCACATTCGAACACTGAAGCTTTCTTT
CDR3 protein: CASSPHSNTEAFF

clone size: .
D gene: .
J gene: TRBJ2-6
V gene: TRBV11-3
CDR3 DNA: TGTGCCAGCAGCTTAGGTAGCTCTGGGGCCAACGTCCTGACTTTC
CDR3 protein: CASSLGSSGANVLTF

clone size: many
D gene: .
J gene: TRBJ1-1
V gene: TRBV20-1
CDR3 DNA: TGCAGTGCTAAGGATGGCCCTGAAGCTTTCTTT
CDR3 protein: CSAKDGPEAFF

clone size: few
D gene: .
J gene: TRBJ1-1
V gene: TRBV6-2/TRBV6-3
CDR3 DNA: TGTGCCAGCAGTTACTCGAGGCACCCGAACACTGAAGCTTTCTTT
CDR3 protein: CASSYSRHPNTEAFF

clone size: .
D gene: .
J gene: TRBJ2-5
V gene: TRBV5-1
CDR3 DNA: TGCGCCAGCAGCCCCGGACCAGAAGAGACCCAGTACTTC
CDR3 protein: CASSPGPEETQYF

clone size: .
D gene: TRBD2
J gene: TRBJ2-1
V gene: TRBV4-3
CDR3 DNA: TGCGCCAGCAGCCAATACAAGGGGCTAGCGGTCTACAATGAGCAGTTCTTC
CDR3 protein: CASSQYKGLAVYNEQFF

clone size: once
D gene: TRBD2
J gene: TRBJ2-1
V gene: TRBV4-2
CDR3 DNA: TGTGCCAGCAGCCAAGAAGCCGGGAGGGCCTACAATGAGCAGTTCTTC
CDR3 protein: CASSQEAGRAYNEQFF

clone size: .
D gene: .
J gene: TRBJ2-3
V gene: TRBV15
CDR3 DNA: TGTGCCACCAGCAGAGATCTAGGAACCACAGATACGCAGTATTTT
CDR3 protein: CATSRDLGTTDTQYF

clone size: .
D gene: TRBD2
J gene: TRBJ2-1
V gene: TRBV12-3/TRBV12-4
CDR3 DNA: TGTGCCAGCAGTCTGGGACTAGTGGAGCAGTTCTTC
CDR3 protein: CASSLGLVEQFF

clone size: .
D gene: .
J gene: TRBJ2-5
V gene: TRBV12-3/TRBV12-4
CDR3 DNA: TGTGCCAGCAGTTTGGAGTGGAGCCAAGAGACCCAGTACTTC
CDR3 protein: CASSLEWSQETQYF

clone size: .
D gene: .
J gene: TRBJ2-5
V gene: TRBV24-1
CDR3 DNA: TGTGCCACCAGTGATCGAGAGACCCAGTACTTC
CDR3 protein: CATSDRETQYF

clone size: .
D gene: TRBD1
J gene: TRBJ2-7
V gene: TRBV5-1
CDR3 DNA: TGCGCCAGCAGCTTGGCTGGGACAGGATTTTCCTACGAGCAGTACTTC
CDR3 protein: CASSLAGTGFSYEQYF

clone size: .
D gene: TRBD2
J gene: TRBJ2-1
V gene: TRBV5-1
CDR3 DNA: TGCGCCAGCAGCTACCGGTGGGCTAGCGGGGCGAATGAGCAGTTCTTC
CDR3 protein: CASSYRWASGANEQFF

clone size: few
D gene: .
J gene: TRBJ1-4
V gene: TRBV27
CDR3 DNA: TGTGCCAGCAGTTCCCGGACACCAAATGAAAAACTGTTTTTT
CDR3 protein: CASSSRTPNEKLFF

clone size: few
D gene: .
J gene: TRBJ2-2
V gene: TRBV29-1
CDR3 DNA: TGCAGCGTTGTGACAACTAACGGCGCCGGGGAGCTGTTTTTT
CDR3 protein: CSVVTTNGAGELFF